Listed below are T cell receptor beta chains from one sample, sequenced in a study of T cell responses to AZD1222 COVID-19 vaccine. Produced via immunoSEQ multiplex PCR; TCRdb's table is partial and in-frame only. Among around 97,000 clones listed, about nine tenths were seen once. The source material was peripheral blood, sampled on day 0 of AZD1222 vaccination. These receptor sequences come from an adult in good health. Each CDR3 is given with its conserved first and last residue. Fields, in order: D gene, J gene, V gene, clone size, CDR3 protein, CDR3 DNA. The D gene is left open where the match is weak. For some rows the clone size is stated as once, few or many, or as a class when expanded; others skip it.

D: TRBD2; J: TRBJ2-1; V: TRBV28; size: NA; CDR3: CASSLHPGGVNNEQFF; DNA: TGTGCCAGCAGTTTACATCCGGGAGGGGTGAACAATGAGCAGTTCTTC
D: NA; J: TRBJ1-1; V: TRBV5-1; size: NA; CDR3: CASSFGGNTEAFF; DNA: TGCGCCAGCAGCTTCGGGGGAAACACTGAAGCTTTCTTT
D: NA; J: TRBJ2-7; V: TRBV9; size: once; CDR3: CASRGGEQYF; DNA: TGTGCCAGCAGAGGGGGCGAGCAGTACTTC
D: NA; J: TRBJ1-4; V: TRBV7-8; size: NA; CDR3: CASSRGEGKKLFF; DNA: TGTGCCAGCAGCCGGGGTGAGGGAAAAAAACTGTTTTTT
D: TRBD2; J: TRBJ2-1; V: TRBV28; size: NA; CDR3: CASSRALAGYNEQFF; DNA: TGTGCCAGCAGTCGGGCCCTAGCGGGTTACAATGAGCAGTTCTTC
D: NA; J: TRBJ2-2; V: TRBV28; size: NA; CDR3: CASSTGGRGTGELFF; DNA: TGTGCCAGCAGTACTGGGGGCAGGGGCACCGGGGAGCTGTTTTTT
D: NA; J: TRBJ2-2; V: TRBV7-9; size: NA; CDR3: CASSYRPGAEDTGELFF; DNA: TGTGCCAGCAGCTACAGACCGGGGGCGGAGGACACCGGGGAGCTGTTTTTT
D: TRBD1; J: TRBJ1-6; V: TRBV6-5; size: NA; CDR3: CASSSNRGSPLHF; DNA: TGTGCCAGCAGTTCTAACAGGGGATCACCCCTCCACTTT
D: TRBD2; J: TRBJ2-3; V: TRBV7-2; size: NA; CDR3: CASSLGGGSISTDTQYF; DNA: TGTGCCAGCAGCTTAGGGGGAGGGAGTATTAGCACAGATACGCAGTATTTT
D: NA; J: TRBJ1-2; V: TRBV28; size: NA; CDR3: CASSEGLNYGYTF; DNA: TGTGCCAGCAGTGAGGGGCTTAACTATGGCTACACCTTC
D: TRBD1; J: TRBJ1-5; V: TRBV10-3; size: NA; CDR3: CAISERQGYNQPQHF; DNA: TGTGCCATCAGTGAGCGACAGGGTTACAATCAGCCCCAGCATTTT
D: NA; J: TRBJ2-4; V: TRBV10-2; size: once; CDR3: CASSESGGQAIQYF; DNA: TGCGCCAGCAGTGAGTCGGGTGGGCAAGCCATTCAGTACTTC
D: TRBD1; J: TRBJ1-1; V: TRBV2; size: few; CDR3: CARDRYSNTEAFF; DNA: TGTGCCAGGGACAGGTACTCGAACACTGAAGCTTTCTTT
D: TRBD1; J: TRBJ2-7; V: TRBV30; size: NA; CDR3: CAWSTSGQGIKQYF; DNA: TGTGCCTGGAGTACATCGGGACAGGGGATTAAGCAGTACTTC
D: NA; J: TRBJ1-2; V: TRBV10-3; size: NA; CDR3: CAISESPWGYGYTF; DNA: TGTGCCATCAGTGAGTCGCCCTGGGGGTATGGCTACACCTTC
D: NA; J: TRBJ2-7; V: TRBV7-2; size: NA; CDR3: CASSSSQIQRFEQYF; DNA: TGTGCCAGCAGCTCCAGTCAGATACAAAGGTTCGAGCAGTACTTC
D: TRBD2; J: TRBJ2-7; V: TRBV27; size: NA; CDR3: CASSFFSGRSMSRGPTYYEQYF; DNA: TGTGCCAGCAGTTTTTTTAGCGGGCGATCAATGAGTCGGGGACCCACCTACTACGAGCAGTACTTC
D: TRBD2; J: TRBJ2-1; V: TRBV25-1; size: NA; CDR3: CASSEPGTSGRRNEQFF; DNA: TGTGCCAGCAGTGAACCTGGGACTAGCGGGAGAAGGAATGAGCAGTTCTTC
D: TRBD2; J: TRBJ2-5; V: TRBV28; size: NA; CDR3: CASNPIAGGVETQYF; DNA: TGTGCCAGCAATCCCATAGCGGGAGGTGTGGAGACCCAGTACTTC
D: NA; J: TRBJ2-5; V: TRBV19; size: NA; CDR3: CASSYSGWEETQYF; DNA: TGTGCCAGTAGTTACTCGGGGTGGGAAGAGACCCAGTACTTC
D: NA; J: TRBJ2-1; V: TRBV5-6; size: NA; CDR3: CASSLGRTDEQFF; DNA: TGTGCCAGCAGCCTAGGCAGGACCGATGAGCAGTTCTTC
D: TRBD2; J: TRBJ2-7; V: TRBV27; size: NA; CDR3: CASIQRRTSGREQYF; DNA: TGTGCCAGCATCCAAAGACGGACTAGCGGCCGAGAGCAGTACTTC
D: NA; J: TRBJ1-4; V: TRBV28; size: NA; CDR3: CASSVGGRAEKLFF; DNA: TGTGCCAGCAGTGTGGGGGGGCGGGCTGAAAAACTGTTTTTT
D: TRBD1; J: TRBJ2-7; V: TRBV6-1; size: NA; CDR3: CASSEKQGEQYF; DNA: TGTGCCAGCAGTGAAAAACAGGGGGAGCAGTACTTC
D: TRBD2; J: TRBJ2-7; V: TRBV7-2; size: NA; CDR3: CASSATGTSRKEQYF; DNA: TGTGCCAGCAGCGCAACCGGGACTAGCAGGAAAGAGCAGTACTTC
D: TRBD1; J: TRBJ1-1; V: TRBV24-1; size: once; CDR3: CATSDPTGGHTEAFF; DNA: TGTGCCACCAGTGATCCAACAGGGGGACACACTGAAGCTTTCTTT
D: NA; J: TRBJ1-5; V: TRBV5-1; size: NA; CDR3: CASSLEGQRGSAQHF; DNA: TGCGCCAGCAGCTTGGAGGGTCAGCGGGGATCAGCCCAGCATTTT
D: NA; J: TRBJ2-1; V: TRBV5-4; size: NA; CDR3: CASSLGAPDEQFF; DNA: TGTGCCAGCAGCTTGGGGGCGCCCGATGAGCAGTTCTTC
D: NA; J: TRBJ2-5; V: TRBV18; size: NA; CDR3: CASSPSLAETQYF; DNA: TGTGCCAGCTCACCGTCGCTAGCAGAGACCCAGTACTTC
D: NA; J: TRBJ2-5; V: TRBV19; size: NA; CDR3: CASSIPRGETQYF; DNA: TGTGCCAGTAGTATCCCCAGGGGAGAGACCCAGTACTTC
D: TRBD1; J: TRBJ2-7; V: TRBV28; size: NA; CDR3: CASIFPGGSYEQYF; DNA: TGTGCCAGCATCTTCCCAGGGGGCTCCTACGAGCAGTACTTC
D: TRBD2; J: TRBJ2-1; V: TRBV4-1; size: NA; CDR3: CASSQKSLSGIRYNEQFF; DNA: TGCGCCAGCAGCCAAAAAAGCCTTAGCGGGATACGCTACAATGAGCAGTTCTTC
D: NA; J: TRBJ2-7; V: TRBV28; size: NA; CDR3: CASSYGLGAYEQYF; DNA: TGTGCCAGCAGTTACGGACTGGGGGCATACGAGCAGTACTTC
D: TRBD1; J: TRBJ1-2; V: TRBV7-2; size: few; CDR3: CASSLVTGAGNYGYTF; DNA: TGTGCCAGCAGCTTAGTGACAGGGGCAGGGAACTATGGCTACACCTTC
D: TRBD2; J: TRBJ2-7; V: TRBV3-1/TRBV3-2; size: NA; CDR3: CASSQPGTSGPRF; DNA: TGTGCCAGCAGCCAACCCGGGACTAGCGGGCCACGCTTC
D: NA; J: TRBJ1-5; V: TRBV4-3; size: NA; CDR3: CASSLEGGGNQPQHF; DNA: TGCGCCAGCAGCCTTGAAGGGGGAGGCAATCAGCCCCAGCATTTT
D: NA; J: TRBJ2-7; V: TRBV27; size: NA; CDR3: CASSTPAREKRYEQYF; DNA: TGTGCCAGCAGTACCCCTGCGAGGGAGAAACGCTACGAGCAGTACTTC
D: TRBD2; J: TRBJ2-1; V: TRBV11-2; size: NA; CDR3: CASSSGTSPSYNEQFF; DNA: TGTGCCAGCAGCTCCGGGACTAGCCCTTCGTACAATGAGCAGTTCTTC
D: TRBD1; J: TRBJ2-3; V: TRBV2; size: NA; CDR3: CASRLDRVGDTQYF; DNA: TGTGCCAGCAGACTCGACAGGGTCGGAGATACGCAGTATTTT
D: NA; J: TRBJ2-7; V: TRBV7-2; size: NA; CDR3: CASSLTGPGDEQYF; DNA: TGTGCCAGCAGCTTAACGGGACCAGGGGACGAGCAGTACTTC
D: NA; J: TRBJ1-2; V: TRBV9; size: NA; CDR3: CASSVEGAYGYTF; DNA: TGTGCCAGCAGCGTAGAAGGGGCCTATGGCTACACCTTC
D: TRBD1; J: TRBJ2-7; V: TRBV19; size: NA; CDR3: CASSLGTGIRYF; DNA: TGTGCCAGTAGTCTAGGGACAGGAATACGGTACTTC
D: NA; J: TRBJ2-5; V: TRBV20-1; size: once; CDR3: CSAQASAGPNF; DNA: TGCAGTGCCCAGGCGTCAGCGGGCCCAAACTTC
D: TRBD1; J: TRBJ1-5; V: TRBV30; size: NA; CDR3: CACKRGQGNQPQHF; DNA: TGTGCCTGCAAAAGGGGACAGGGCAATCAGCCCCAGCATTTT
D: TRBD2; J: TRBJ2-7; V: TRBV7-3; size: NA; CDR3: CASSLSGTTHQSEQYF; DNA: TGTGCCAGCAGCCTGAGCGGGACTACCCATCAGAGCGAGCAGTACTTC
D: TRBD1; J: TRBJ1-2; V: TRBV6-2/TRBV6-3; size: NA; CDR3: CASSYGNRGLNGYTF; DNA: TGTGCCAGCAGTTACGGAAACAGGGGGCTCAATGGCTACACCTTC
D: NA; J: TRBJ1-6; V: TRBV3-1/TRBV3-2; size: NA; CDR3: CASSQTGSPLHF; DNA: TGTGCCAGCAGCCAAACAGGTTCACCCCTCCACTTT
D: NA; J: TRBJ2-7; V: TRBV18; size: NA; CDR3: CASSPPTDYEQYF; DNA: TGTGCCAGCTCACCACCGACAGACTACGAGCAGTACTTC
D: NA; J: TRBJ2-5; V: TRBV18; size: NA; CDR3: CASSQGTMTSQYF; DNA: TGTGCCAGCTCGCAGGGGACCATGACCTCCCAGTACTTC
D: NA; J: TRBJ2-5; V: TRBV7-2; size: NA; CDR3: CASSLGRAETQYF; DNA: TGTGCCAGCAGCTTAGGCAGGGCAGAGACCCAGTACTTC
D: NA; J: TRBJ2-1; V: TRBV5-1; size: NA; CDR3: CASSLGGPSSYNEQFF; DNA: TGCGCCAGCAGCTTGGGGGGGCCCAGCTCCTACAATGAGCAGTTCTTC
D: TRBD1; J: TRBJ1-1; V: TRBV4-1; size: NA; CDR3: CASSPGTALGLNTEAFF; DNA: TGCGCCAGCAGCCCAGGGACAGCTTTAGGTTTGAACACTGAAGCTTTCTTT
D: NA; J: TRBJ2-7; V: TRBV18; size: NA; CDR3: CASSPGTYEQYF; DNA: TGTGCCAGCTCACCTGGGACCTACGAGCAGTACTTC
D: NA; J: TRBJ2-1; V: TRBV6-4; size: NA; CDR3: CASSVKRLIQYEQFF; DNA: TGTGCCAGCAGTGTTAAGCGGCTGATACAATATGAGCAGTTCTTC
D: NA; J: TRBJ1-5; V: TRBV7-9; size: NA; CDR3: CASSLSGDSNQPQHF; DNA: TGTGCCAGCAGCTTATCAGGGGATAGCAATCAGCCCCAGCATTTT
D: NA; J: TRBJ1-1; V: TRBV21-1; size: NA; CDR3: CASSKGRRGSTEAFF; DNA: TGTGCCAGCAGCAAAGGTCGCAGGGGAAGCACTGAAGCTTTCTTT
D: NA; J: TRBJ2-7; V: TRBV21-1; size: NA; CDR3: CASSKEGEQYF; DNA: TGTGCCAGCAGCAAAGAAGGGGAGCAGTACTTC
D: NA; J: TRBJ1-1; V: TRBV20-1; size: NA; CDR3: CSARSETEAFF; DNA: TGCAGTGCTAGATCAGAAACTGAAGCTTTCTTT
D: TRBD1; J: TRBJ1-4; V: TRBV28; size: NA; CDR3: CASSQTGGTYEKLFF; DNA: TGTGCCAGCAGTCAGACAGGGGGAACCTATGAAAAACTGTTTTTT